The T cell receptor beta chain described here comes from a study of cytomegalovirus exposure and HLA in healthy donors (TCRdb year 2017). Background on the whole study: In an earlier analysis of under 600 of the donors, 276 Gb of sequence data and just under 120 million unique TCR beta sequences from roughly 180 million T cells were reported. Roughly 300 gigabases of sequencing data and approximately 80 million unique TCR sequences were included in an early release covering about 620 HLA-typed donors. Of the 350 to 450 genotyped donors, 80% to 90% were placed in the genetic ancestry cluster associated with self-reported Caucasian donors. The study aimed to test whether cataloging public T cell receptors could reveal signatures of past pathogen exposure. The study profiled the T cell repertoires of 550 to 700 subjects by immunosequencing and related them to cytomegalovirus serostatus. A separate validation cohort of more than 100 different subjects was used in addition to the approximately 670-subject first cohort. The study combined high-throughput TCR immunosequencing, statistical association of individual TCRs with disease status, and machine learning to predict cytomegalovirus infection status. A later analysis re-analyzed previously published TCR beta repertoires from roughly 690 donors and added high-resolution HLA genotyping to study TCR occurrence patterns. Rather than drawing on any new phenotypic data, the later analysis identified candidate immune exposures from TCR beta sequences and the way those sequences occurred across donors. An earlier analysis of 587 of the donors used high-throughput TCR beta sequencing to judge whether each TCR beta V gene segment behaved as functional or pseudogenic. Alongside the repertoire data, information on donor age, sex, ethnicity and CMV serostatus was compiled. A later genetic analysis used genome-wide SNP genotypes for about three fifths of the 666 donors, treating that subset as a discovery cohort. Every discovery cohort repertoire had been produced on one sequencing platform. HLA typing covered class I and class II loci at four-digit resolution. The number of typed donors differed by locus: about 620-640 for A, B, C, DRB1 and DQB1; about 520 for DQA1; 606 for DPA1; and approximately 450 for DPB1. A handful of DR-DQ haplotypes were treated as single units for association and clustering because of strong linkage in the cohort. Among 398 genotyped donors of the cohort, an average of 235,054 unique TCR beta nucleotide sequences were sequenced per donor, roughly a sixth of them non-productive. Summary of the overall study and its limitations: Compared with the approximately 720-donor mean, donors in an Asian-associated ancestry cluster had fewer N-insertions in productive TCRs, according to a later genetic analysis. According to a later analysis, TCR association rates differed among HLA loci, with DRB1 alleles showing the most associated TCRs and HLA-C alleles showing the fewest. Roughly uniform sequencing depth across donors was assumed in presence/absence analyses, although this assumption may not hold. In vitro tests confirmed that a few of the cytomegalovirus-associated TCR beta chains recognize cytomegalovirus antigens. According to the authors, the approach could potentially be generalized to other disease states and immunological phenotypes. Only TCR beta chains were sequenced in this cohort, and the absence of alpha or paired-chain data limited detectable features. A group of highly shared sequence variants was considered likely to be a technical artifact of the sequencing pipeline. According to a later analysis, parvovirus B19, influenza, CMV and Epstein-Barr virus appeared linked to several top co-occurrence clusters. Across donors, most TCR sequences were observed very rarely, whereas some public TCRs were present in many individuals. The classifier was reported to diagnose cytomegalovirus status with high specificity and sensitivity in both the original and validation cohorts. Most CMV-associated TCR beta chains appeared to be HLA-restricted in a later analysis, and the HLA associations seemed to be driven largely by CMV exposure. An earlier analysis of some 590 of the donors showed that most TCR beta V segments appeared in productive rearrangements either about 87% or about 30% of the time, which broadly matched IMGT annotations. Immune exposure information for the cohort was limited to CMV serostatus. HLA typing was unavailable for some donors at each locus, so association tests used only the typed subset. A further reported finding was that TCR beta sequences accurately predicted the HLA-A and HLA-B alleles for most subjects in the first cohort. A later analysis associated some 17,000 TCR beta sequences with specific HLA alleles at a false discovery rate of 0.05. About 17 rarely observed V segments, including chromosome 9 orphons, were excluded from the earlier analysis of 550 to 700 of the donors because counts were too low. A total of 150 or so TCR beta chains were listed by the study as associated with cytomegalovirus. Some IMGT-functional V segments, including TRBV6-2 and TRBV6-3, could not be distinguished by the 87-base-pair reads and were therefore excluded. In a later analysis, HLA-associated TCR beta chains showed more clonal expansion and lower generation probabilities than non-associated chains that were equally common. An association between a missense DCLRE1C variant and V-gene and J-gene trimming of TCR beta chains was found in a later genetic analysis and replicated in an independent cohort. Correlated functional status among segregating V segments might reflect linkage disequilibrium, but an unknown experimental factor could not be ruled out. Assigning TCR associations to individual alleles was difficult when HLA alleles, especially DR and DQ, strongly co-occurred.

The receptor library was made with the immunoSEQ multiplex PCR assay. The multiplex PCR relied on a mix of 60 forward primers for TCR Vbeta segments and 13 reverse primers for TCR Jbeta segments. A multiplex PCR assay on genomic DNA amplified the CDR3 region of rearranged TCR beta genes. Amplified TCR beta libraries were sequenced as 87-base-pair reads on the Illumina HiSeq System. As for the authors' bioinformatics: In a later analysis, tens of millions of unique TCR beta chains were counted across the 650 to 750 repertoires, and around 11 million of these chains were shared by at least two donors. Raw reads were error-corrected and collapsed into unique sequences with a nearest-neighbor algorithm that merged closely related sequences to remove PCR and sequencing errors. To assign V, D and J gene segments, CDR3 sequences were aligned to IMGT reference sequences. For a sequence to be retained, a match of at least six nucleotides to both a V gene segment and a J gene segment was required. Rearrangements were classified as productive when the CDR3 lacked stop codons and remained in frame with V and J, and all other rearrangements were classified as non-productive. Following IMGT convention, CDR3 was defined as the stretch from the second conserved V-encoded cysteine to the conserved J-encoded phenylalanine. In an earlier analysis of some 550 of the donors, sequences lacking an unambiguous match to a single V gene segment were excluded. In an earlier analysis of 587 of the donors, V segments were called functional above 56.7% productive rearrangements and were called segregating when the between-donor standard deviation exceeded 5%. A statistical classification framework was built to diagnose cytomegalovirus status from the catalog of TCR beta chain sequences. V and J gene assignment, in a later analysis, came from comparing TCR nucleotide sequences with IMGT/GENE-DB human TR gene sequences. A later analysis assigned CDR3 sequences and most-parsimonious VDJ recombination scenarios with the TCRdist pipeline. In a later analysis, each TCR beta chain was defined by its CDR3 amino acid sequence together with its V-gene family, and reads without a unique V-gene family were excluded. In a later analysis, around 600 highly shared, low-generation-probability nucleotide sequences were removed to address suspected cross-contamination and a sequencing artifact. In a later analysis, a clonal expansion index for each public chain was calculated from normalized within-repertoire ranks of inferred template counts. A later analysis computed generation probabilities with a VDJ recombination model fitted to out-of-frame rearrangements, and checked the results against IGoR. A later analysis scored TCR-TCR, TCR-HLA and TCR-CMV co-occurrence with hypergeometric tests, applying a repertoire-size bias correction to TCR pairs. To estimate false discovery rates, a later analysis permuted the HLA or CMV assignments 20 times. A later analysis grouped co-occurring TCRs with DBSCAN, adding TCRdist sequence similarity when clustering within HLA-allele-positive subsets. Repertoires with fewer than 30,000 or more than 120,000 public chains were left out of co-occurrence clustering, as were a few repertoires with anomalous nucleotide sharing. What TCRdb holds here is the immuneACCESS table cut down to in-frame rearrangements. Part of the clones is not present; checked against another copy, under half of the missing clones reflect an unresolved V gene, and the others are unexplained. That table gives V, J and clone size, and the DNA gave D and trimming. The sample table contains about 160,000 clones; only one count was recorded for roughly 80% of them. The ten largest account for around 1.3% of the sample.

Note on this clone: It lacks a known antigen. Per-base quality was not reported, and no clone a single base away is much larger than it.

Its CDR3 holds 17 amino acids, cysteine through phenylalanine. Only the CDR3 part of the read is kept: 51 bases, read in frame from the first base. From the germline V gene (reference sequence), CDR1 is LNHDA and CDR2 is SQIVND. The junction shows trimming of 0 bases on V and 1 base on J, and the gene matches do not reach 6 bases of it. The cohort consisted of fewer than 700 healthy bone marrow donors. At the time of sampling, every cohort member was nominally healthy, though immune exposures that went unrecorded were likely present. The donor tested CMV seronegative and was one of the 352 seronegative cohort members. A peripheral blood sample was provided by each donor, and peripheral blood mononuclear cells were used for TCR beta sequencing. The Qiagen DNeasy Blood Extraction Kit was used to extract genomic DNA from the blood cell samples.

The sample comprised PBMCs. The V and J genes are TRBV19 and TRBJ2-5; 9 of the junction bases match TRBD1. This receptor was identified in a woman between 45 and 60 years old in good health and CMV-seronegative. The nucleotide sequence reads TGTGCCAGTAGTATAGATCAGGACAGGGGACTCCAAGAGACCCAGTACTTC. It specifies CASSIDQDRGLQETQYF.